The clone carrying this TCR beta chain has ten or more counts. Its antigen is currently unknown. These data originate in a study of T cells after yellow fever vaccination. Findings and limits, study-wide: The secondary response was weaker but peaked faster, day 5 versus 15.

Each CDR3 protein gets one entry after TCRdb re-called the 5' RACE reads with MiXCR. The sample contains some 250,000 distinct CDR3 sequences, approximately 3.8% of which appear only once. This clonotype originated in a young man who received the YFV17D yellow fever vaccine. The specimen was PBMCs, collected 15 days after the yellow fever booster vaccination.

The CDR3: CASSLLNSNYGYTF. CDR3 bases: TGTGCCAGCAGCTTGCTCAATTCGAACTATGGCTACACCTTC. V is TRBV5-6 and J is TRBJ1-2; D uncertain. The CDR3 runs to 14 residues. Germline V CDR1 and CDR2: SGHDT, YYEEEE. Trimming shortened V by 1 base and J by 2 bases, and 9 bases separated the two germline ends. Using reference TRBV5-6 and TRBJ1-2 for the parts outside the CDR3, the full variable domain is DAGVTQSPTHLIKTRGQQVTLRCSPKSGHDTVSWYQQALGQGPQFIFQYYEEEERQRGNFPDRFSGHQFPNYSSELNVNALLLGDSALYLCASSLLNSNYGYTFGSGTRLTVV.